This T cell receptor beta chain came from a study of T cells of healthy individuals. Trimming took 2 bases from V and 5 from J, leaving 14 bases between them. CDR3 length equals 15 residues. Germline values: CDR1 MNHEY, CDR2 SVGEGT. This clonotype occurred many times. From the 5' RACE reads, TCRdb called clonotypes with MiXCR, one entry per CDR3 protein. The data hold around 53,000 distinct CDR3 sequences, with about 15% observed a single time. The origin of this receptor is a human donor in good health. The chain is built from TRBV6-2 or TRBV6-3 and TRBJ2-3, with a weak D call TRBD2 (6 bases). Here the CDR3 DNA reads TGTGCCAGCAGTTACGGGGGAACCGGGGGAGATACGCAGTATTTT. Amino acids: CASSYGGTGGDTQYF.